Below, one T cell receptor (beta chain) is given with its context. Trimming took off 1 base at V and 4 bases at J, with 14 bases between the two ends. The CDR3 has 15 amino acids. CDR1 and CDR2 (germline): SGHDT, YYEEEE. Clones were read by immunoSEQ multiplex PCR, and TCRdb kept only the in-frame ones, dropping some. The sample lists about 50,000 clones, about nine tenths occurring once. This sample is drawn from a study of T cell changes during pregnancy in multiple sclerosis. The source of this sequence is a female donor in good health, enrolled as a control in a pregnancy study. This chain links TRBV5-6 with TRBJ2-5, with D uncertain. Sequences were derived from CD4+ T cells from peripheral blood mononuclear cells, sampled after pregnancy. The CDR3: CASSLIDGYPETQYF. The CDR3 DNA reads TGTGCCAGCAGCTTGATCGACGGGTATCCAGAGACCCAGTACTTC.